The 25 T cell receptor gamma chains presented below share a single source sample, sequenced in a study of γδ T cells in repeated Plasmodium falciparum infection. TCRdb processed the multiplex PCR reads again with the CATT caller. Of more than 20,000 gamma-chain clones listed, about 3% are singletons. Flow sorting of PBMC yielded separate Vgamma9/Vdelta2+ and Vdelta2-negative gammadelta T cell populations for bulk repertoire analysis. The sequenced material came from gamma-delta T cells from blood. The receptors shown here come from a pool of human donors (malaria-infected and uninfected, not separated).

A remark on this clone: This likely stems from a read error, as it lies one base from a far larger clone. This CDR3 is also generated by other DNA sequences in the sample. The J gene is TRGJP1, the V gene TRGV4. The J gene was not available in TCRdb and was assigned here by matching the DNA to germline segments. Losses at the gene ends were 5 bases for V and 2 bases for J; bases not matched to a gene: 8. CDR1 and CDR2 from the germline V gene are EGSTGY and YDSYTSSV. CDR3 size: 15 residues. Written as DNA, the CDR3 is TGTGCCACCTGGGGAATCTACACCACTGGTTGGTTCAAGATATTT. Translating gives CATWGIYTTGWFKIF.

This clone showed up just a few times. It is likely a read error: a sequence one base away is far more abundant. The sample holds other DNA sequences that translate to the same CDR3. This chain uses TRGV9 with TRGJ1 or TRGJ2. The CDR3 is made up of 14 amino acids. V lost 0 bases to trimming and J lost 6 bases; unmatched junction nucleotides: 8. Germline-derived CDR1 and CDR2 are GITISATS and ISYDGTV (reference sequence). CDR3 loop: CALWEVTSCYKKLF. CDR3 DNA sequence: TGTGCCTTGTGGGAGGTGACGAGTTGTTATAAGAAACTCTTT.

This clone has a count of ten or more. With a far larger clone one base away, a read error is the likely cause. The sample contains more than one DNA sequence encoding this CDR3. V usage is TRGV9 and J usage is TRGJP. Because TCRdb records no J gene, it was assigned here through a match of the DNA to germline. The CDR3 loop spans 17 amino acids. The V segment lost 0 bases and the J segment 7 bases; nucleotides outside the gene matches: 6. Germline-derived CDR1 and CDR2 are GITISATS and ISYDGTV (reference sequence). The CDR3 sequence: CALWEVRKELGKKIKVF. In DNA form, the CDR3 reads TGTGCCTTGTGGGAGGTGCGAAAGGAGTTGGGCAAAAAAATCAAGGTATTT.

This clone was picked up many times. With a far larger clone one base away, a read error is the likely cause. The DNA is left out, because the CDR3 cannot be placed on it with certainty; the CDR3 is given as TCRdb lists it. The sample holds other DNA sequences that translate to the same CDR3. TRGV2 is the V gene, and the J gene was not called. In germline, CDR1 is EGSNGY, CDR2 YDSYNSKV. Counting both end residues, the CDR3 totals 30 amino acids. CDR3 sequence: CATWDGAIRNSLAVEQHLLSQVSIGRIQHF.

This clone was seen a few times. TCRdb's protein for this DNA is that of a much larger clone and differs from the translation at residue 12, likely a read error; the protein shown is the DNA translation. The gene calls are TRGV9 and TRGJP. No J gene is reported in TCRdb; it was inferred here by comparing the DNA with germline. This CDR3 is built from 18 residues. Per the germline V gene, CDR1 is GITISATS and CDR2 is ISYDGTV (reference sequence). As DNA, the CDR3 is TGTGCCTTGTGGGAGGTGCGGAGAGGAGAGTTGAGCAAAAAAATCAAGGTATTT. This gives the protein CALWEVRRGELSKKIKVF.

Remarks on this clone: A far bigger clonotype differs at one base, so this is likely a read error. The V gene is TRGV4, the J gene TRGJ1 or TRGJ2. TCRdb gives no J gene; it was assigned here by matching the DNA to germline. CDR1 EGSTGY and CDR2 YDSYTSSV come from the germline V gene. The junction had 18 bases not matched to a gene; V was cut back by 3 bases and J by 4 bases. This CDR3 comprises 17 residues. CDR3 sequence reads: CATWDLHPIPHYYKKLF. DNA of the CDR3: TGTGCCACCTGGGATCTCCACCCCATCCCCCACTATTATAAGAAACTCTTT.

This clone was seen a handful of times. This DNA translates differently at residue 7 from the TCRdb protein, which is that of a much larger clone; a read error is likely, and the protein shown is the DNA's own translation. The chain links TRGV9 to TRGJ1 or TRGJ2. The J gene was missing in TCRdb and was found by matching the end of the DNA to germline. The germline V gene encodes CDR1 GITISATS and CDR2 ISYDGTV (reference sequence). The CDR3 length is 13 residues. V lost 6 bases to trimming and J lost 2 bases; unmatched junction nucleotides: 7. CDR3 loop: CALWTTDYYKKLF. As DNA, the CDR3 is TGTGCCTTGTGGACCACGGATTATTATAAGAAACTCTTT.

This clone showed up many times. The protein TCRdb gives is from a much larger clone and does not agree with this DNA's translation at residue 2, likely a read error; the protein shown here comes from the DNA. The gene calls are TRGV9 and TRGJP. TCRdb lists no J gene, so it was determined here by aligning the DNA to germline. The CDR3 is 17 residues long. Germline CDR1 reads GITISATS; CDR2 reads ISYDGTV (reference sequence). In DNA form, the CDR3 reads TGTACCTTGTGGGAGGTGCAAGGGGGGTTGGGCAAAAAAATCAAGGTATTT. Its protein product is CTLWEVQGGLGKKIKVF.

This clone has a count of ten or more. CDR3 amino acids: CATWDRGRDKKLF. CDR3 DNA sequence: TGTGCCACCTGGGACAGGGGGCGAGATAAGAAACTCTTT. V and J are TRGV5 and TRGJ1 or TRGJ2. The CDR3 sequence is 13 residues long. Per germline, CDR1 VINAFY and CDR2 YDVSNSKD. The trim removed 0 bases at V and 8 bases at J, leaving 7 bases unmatched.

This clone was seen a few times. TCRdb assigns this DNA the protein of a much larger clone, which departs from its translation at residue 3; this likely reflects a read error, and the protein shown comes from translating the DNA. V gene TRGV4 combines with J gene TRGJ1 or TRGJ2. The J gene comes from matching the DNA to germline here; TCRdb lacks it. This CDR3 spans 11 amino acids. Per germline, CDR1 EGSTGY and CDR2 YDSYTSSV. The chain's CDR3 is CASWVTNKKLF. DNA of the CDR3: TGTGCCTCCTGGGTTACCAATAAGAAACTCTTT.

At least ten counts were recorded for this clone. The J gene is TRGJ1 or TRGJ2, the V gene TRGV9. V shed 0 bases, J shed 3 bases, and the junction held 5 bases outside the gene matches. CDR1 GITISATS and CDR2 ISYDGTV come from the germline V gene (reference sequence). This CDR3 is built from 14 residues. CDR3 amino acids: CALWEVLPYYKKLF. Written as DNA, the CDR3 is TGTGCCTTGTGGGAGGTGCTCCCTTATTATAAGAAACTCTTT.

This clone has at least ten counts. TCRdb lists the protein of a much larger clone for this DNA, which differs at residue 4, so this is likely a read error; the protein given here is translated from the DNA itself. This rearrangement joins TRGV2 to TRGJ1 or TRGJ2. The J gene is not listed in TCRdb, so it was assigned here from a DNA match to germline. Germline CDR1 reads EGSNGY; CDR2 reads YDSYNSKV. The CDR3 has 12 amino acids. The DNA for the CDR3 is TGTGCCACCCGGGACGGCGATTATAAGAAACTCTTT. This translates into CATRDGDYKKLF.

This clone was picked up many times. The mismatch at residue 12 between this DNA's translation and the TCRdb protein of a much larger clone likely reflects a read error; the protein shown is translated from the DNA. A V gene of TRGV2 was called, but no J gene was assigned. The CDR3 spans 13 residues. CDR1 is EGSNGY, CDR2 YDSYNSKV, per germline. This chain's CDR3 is CATWDGDWGQLVF. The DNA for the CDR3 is TGTGCCACCTGGGACGGGGACTGGGGCCAGTTGGTCTTT.

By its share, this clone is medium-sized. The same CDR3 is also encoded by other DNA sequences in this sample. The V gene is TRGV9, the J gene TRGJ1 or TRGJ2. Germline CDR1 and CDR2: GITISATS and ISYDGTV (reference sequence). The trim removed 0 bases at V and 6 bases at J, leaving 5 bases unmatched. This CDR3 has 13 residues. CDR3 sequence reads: CALWEVLGYKKLF. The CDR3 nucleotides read TGTGCCTTGTGGGAGGTGCTCGGTTATAAGAAACTCTTT.

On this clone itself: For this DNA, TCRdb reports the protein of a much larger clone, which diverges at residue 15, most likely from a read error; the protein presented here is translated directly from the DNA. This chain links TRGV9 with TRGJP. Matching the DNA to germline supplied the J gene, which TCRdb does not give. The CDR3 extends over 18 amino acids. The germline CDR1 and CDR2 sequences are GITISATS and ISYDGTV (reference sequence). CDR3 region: CALWETASTELGKKTKVF. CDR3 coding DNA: TGTGCCTTGTGGGAGACCGCAAGCACGGAGTTGGGCAAAAAAACCAAGGTATTT.

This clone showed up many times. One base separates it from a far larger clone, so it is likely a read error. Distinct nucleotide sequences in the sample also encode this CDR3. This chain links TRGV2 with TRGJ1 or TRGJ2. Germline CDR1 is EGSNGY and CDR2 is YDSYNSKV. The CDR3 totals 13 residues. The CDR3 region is CATWDGLFYKKLF. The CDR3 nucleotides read TGTGCTACCTGGGACGGGCTTTTTTATAAGAAACTCTTT.

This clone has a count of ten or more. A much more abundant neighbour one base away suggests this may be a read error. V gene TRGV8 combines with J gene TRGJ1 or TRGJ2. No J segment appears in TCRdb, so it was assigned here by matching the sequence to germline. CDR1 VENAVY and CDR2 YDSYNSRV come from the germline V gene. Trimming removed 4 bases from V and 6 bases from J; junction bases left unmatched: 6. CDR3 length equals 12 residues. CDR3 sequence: CATWDYFYKKLF. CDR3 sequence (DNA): TGTGCCACCTGGGACTATTTTTATAAGAAACTCTTT.

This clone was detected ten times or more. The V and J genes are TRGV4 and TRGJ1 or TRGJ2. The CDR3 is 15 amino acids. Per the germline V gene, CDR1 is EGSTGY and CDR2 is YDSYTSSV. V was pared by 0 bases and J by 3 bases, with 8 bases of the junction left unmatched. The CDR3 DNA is TGTGCCACCTGGGATGGGCCCAGTTTTTATTATAAGAAACTCTTT. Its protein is CATWDGPSFYYKKLF.

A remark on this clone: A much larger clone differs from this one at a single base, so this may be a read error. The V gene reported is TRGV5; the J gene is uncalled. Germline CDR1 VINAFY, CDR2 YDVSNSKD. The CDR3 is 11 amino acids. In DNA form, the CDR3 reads TGTGCCACCTGGGACAGGCTGGGGAGGCTCTTT. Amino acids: CATWDRLGRLF.

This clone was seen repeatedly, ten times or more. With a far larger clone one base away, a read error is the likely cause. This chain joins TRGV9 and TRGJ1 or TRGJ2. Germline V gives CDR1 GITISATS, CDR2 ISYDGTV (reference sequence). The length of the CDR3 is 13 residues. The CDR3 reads CALWETTYYKKLF. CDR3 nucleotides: TGTGCCCTGTGGGAGACAACTTATTATAAGAAACTCTTT.

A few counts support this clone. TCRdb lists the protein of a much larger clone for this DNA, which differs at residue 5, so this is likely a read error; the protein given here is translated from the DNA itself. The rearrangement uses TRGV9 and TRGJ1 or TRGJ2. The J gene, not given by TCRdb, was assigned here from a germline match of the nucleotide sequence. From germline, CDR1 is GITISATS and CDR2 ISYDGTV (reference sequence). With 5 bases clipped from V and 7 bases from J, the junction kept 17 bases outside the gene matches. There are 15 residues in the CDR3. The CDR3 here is CALWGVTPLRYKKLF. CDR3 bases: TGTGCCTTGTGGGGGGTAACCCCATTGAGATATAAGAAACTCTTT.

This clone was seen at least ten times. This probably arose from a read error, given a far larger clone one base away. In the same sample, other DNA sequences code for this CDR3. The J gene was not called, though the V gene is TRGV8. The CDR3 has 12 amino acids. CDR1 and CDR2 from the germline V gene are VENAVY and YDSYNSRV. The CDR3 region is CATWDSPYKKLF. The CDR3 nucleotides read TGTGCCACCTGGGATAGCCCTTATAAGAAACTCTTC.

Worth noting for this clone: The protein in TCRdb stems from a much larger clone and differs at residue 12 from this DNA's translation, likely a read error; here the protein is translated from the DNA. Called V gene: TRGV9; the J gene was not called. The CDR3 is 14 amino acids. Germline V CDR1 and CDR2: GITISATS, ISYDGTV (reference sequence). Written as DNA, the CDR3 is TGTGCCTTGTGGGAGAATATGAATTATTATAAGGAACTCTTT. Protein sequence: CALWENMNYYKELF.

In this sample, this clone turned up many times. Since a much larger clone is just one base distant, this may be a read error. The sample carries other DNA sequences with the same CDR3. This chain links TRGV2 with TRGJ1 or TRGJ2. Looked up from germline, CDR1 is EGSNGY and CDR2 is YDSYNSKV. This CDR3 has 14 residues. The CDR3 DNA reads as TGTGCAACCTGGGACGGGCCTGTGGATTATAAGAAACTCTTT. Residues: CATWDGPVDYKKLF.

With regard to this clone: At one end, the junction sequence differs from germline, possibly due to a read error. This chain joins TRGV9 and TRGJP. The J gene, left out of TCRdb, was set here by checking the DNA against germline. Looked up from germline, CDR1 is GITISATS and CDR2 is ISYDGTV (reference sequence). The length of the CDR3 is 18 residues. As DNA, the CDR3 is TGCAGTGCCTTGTGGGAGTCCCCCCAAGAGTTGGGCAAAAAAATCAAGGTATTT. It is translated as CSALWESPQELGKKIKVF.